This is a list of T cell receptor beta chains from one sample in a study of early T cells in non-severe SARS-CoV-2 infection. TCRdb fed the 5' RACE reads into MiXCR, producing one record per CDR3 protein. The data hold around 60,000 distinct CDR3 sequences, with roughly an eighth observed a single time. The sequenced material came from whole blood. These receptors were collected from an adult who was a healthcare worker with PCR-confirmed SARS-CoV-2 infection or an uninfected control (not recorded which). The CDR3 runs from the conserved cysteine through the conserved F or W. A D gene is named only where the DNA matches it firmly. Clone sizes are given selectively: once, few, many, or a class where the clone is expanded.

j_gene: TRBJ2-3; abundance: few; v_gene: TRBV7-2; d_gene: .; CDR3aa: CASSLGITSTDTQYF; CDR3nt: TGTGCCAGCAGCTTAGGGATTACTAGCACAGATACGCAGTATTTT
j_gene: TRBJ2-3; abundance: many; v_gene: TRBV7-3; d_gene: TRBD2; CDR3aa: CASSLLAGGPTDTQYF; CDR3nt: TGTGCCAGCAGCTTATTGGCGGGGGGGCCCACAGATACGCAGTATTTT
j_gene: TRBJ1-1; abundance: .; v_gene: TRBV27; d_gene: .; CDR3aa: CASSLSEQPNTEAFF; CDR3nt: TGTGCCAGCAGTTTATCGGAGCAGCCGAACACTGAAGCTTTCTTT
j_gene: TRBJ2-1; abundance: .; v_gene: TRBV20-1; d_gene: TRBD2; CDR3aa: CSARDVGTSSSNEQFF; CDR3nt: TGCAGTGCTAGAGATGTCGGGACTAGCTCGAGCAATGAGCAGTTCTTC
j_gene: TRBJ2-1; abundance: .; v_gene: TRBV3-1; d_gene: .; CDR3aa: CASRALDYNEQFF; CDR3nt: TGTGCCAGCAGAGCTTTAGATTACAATGAGCAGTTCTTC
j_gene: TRBJ2-7; abundance: few; v_gene: TRBV7-9; d_gene: .; CDR3aa: CASSRDSFEQYF; CDR3nt: TGTGCCAGCAGCCGGGACTCCTTCGAGCAGTACTTC
j_gene: TRBJ2-1; abundance: many; v_gene: TRBV7-6; d_gene: TRBD2; CDR3aa: CASSPSPFGGARSGEQFF; CDR3nt: TGTGCCAGCAGCCCCAGCCCTTTCGGGGGGGCAAGATCGGGAGAGCAGTTCTTC
j_gene: TRBJ2-7; abundance: .; v_gene: TRBV24-1; d_gene: TRBD1; CDR3aa: CATSDTGQGGYEQYF; CDR3nt: TGTGCCACCAGTGATACCGGACAGGGGGGATACGAGCAGTACTTC
j_gene: TRBJ1-2; abundance: .; v_gene: TRBV2; d_gene: .; CDR3aa: CASSEKRGPNYGYTF; CDR3nt: TGTGCCAGCAGTGAAAAGAGAGGACCCAACTATGGCTACACCTTC
j_gene: TRBJ1-2; abundance: .; v_gene: TRBV7-9; d_gene: TRBD1; CDR3aa: CASSSYDAGQLYGYTF; CDR3nt: TGTGCCAGCAGCTCCTATGACGCGGGACAGTTATATGGCTACACCTTC
j_gene: TRBJ1-2; abundance: .; v_gene: TRBV6-5; d_gene: .; CDR3aa: CASTHTGGGYGYTF; CDR3nt: TGTGCCAGCACACATACCGGGGGGGGCTATGGCTACACCTTC
j_gene: TRBJ2-7; abundance: many; v_gene: TRBV4-3; d_gene: .; CDR3aa: CASSQLSGYEQYF; CDR3nt: TGCGCCAGCAGCCAATTGTCAGGCTACGAGCAGTACTTC
j_gene: TRBJ1-5; abundance: many; v_gene: TRBV7-2; d_gene: TRBD1; CDR3aa: CASSPSQGARAQHF; CDR3nt: TGTGCCAGCAGTCCCTCACAGGGGGCTAGGGCCCAGCATTTT
j_gene: TRBJ2-7; abundance: few; v_gene: TRBV5-4; d_gene: .; CDR3aa: CASSSGASAYEQYF; CDR3nt: TGTGCCAGCAGCTCAGGGGCGTCCGCCTACGAGCAGTACTTC
j_gene: TRBJ2-3; abundance: few; v_gene: TRBV5-4; d_gene: .; CDR3aa: CASSLGERADTQYF; CDR3nt: TGTGCCAGCAGCTTGGGTGAGCGGGCAGATACGCAGTATTTT
j_gene: TRBJ1-1; abundance: many; v_gene: TRBV28; d_gene: TRBD1; CDR3aa: CASPGREGGLRTEAFF; CDR3nt: TGTGCCAGTCCTGGTCGCGAAGGGGGCTTGAGGACTGAAGCTTTCTTT
j_gene: TRBJ2-7; abundance: .; v_gene: TRBV6-7; d_gene: .; CDR3aa: CASSPHSGLYAYEQYF; CDR3nt: TGTGCCAGCAGTCCCCACTCGGGCCTATATGCCTACGAGCAGTACTTC
j_gene: TRBJ2-1; abundance: .; v_gene: TRBV19; d_gene: .; CDR3aa: CASSIISIITGGNNEQFF; CDR3nt: TGTGCCAGTAGTATTATCTCCATTATCACTGGGGGCAACAATGAGCAGTTCTTC
j_gene: TRBJ2-3; abundance: few; v_gene: TRBV28; d_gene: .; CDR3aa: CASRLQVSDTQYF; CDR3nt: TGTGCCAGCAGGTTACAGGTCTCAGATACGCAGTATTTT
j_gene: TRBJ2-7; abundance: .; v_gene: TRBV11-2; d_gene: TRBD1; CDR3aa: CASSLGTGHYEQYF; CDR3nt: TGTGCCAGCAGCTTAGGGACAGGCCACTACGAGCAGTACTTC
j_gene: TRBJ2-1; abundance: many; v_gene: TRBV5-4; d_gene: .; CDR3aa: CASSWGETRNNEQFF; CDR3nt: TGTGCCAGCAGCTGGGGGGAGACGAGAAACAATGAGCAGTTCTTC
j_gene: TRBJ1-5; abundance: many; v_gene: TRBV29-1; d_gene: .; CDR3aa: CSVEPGVGQPQHF; CDR3nt: TGCAGCGTTGAACCAGGGGTCGGTCAGCCCCAGCATTTT
j_gene: TRBJ1-6; abundance: few; v_gene: TRBV7-2; d_gene: .; CDR3aa: CASSSQRGGHNSPLHF; CDR3nt: TGTGCCAGCAGCTCCCAGCGGGGGGGCCATAATTCACCCCTCCACTTT
j_gene: TRBJ1-1; abundance: many; v_gene: TRBV2; d_gene: .; CDR3aa: CASSEAGDTEAFF; CDR3nt: TGTGCCAGCAGTGAGGCGGGCGACACTGAAGCTTTCTTT
j_gene: TRBJ2-2; abundance: .; v_gene: TRBV28; d_gene: TRBD2; CDR3aa: CASSRGDFYTGELFF; CDR3nt: TGTGCCAGCAGTCGGGGGGACTTTTACACCGGGGAGCTGTTTTTT
j_gene: TRBJ2-1; abundance: few; v_gene: TRBV29-1; d_gene: .; CDR3aa: CSVEDDGLGFF; CDR3nt: TGCAGCGTTGAAGATGACGGGTTGGGGTTCTTC
j_gene: TRBJ1-6; abundance: .; v_gene: TRBV6-4; d_gene: .; CDR3aa: CASSDQAQGYSPLHF; CDR3nt: TGTGCCAGCAGTGATCAGGCGCAGGGTTATTCACCCCTCCACTTT
j_gene: TRBJ2-7; abundance: few; v_gene: TRBV7-2; d_gene: TRBD2; CDR3aa: CASSLYLAGGIEQYF; CDR3nt: TGTGCCAGCAGCTTGTACCTAGCGGGGGGAATAGAGCAGTACTTC
j_gene: TRBJ2-2; abundance: many; v_gene: TRBV4-2; d_gene: .; CDR3aa: CASSQDLVLSPGELFF; CDR3nt: TGTGCCAGCAGCCAAGATCTAGTCCTCAGCCCCGGGGAGCTGTTTTTT
j_gene: TRBJ1-3; abundance: .; v_gene: TRBV4-2; d_gene: .; CDR3aa: CASSHPTPQVSGNTIYF; CDR3nt: TGTGCCAGCAGCCACCCTACCCCACAGGTCTCTGGAAACACCATATATTTT
j_gene: TRBJ2-7; abundance: .; v_gene: TRBV20-1; d_gene: .; CDR3aa: CSAGRGYHEQYF; CDR3nt: TGCAGTGCTGGACGGGGATACCACGAGCAGTACTTC
j_gene: TRBJ2-7; abundance: .; v_gene: TRBV29-1; d_gene: TRBD1; CDR3aa: CSVQGQGPYEQYF; CDR3nt: TGCAGCGTTCAAGGACAGGGACCCTACGAGCAGTACTTC
j_gene: TRBJ2-1; abundance: many; v_gene: TRBV24-1; d_gene: .; CDR3aa: CATSASYNEQFF; CDR3nt: TGTGCCACCAGTGCCTCGTACAATGAGCAGTTCTTC
j_gene: TRBJ1-1; abundance: .; v_gene: TRBV5-6; d_gene: .; CDR3aa: CASSFFEGPKDEAFF; CDR3nt: TGTGCCAGCAGCTTCTTCGAGGGACCGAAGGATGAAGCTTTCTTT
j_gene: TRBJ1-3; abundance: few; v_gene: TRBV5-1; d_gene: TRBD1; CDR3aa: CASATGTAGNTIYF; CDR3nt: TGCGCCAGCGCAACCGGGACAGCTGGAAACACCATATATTTT
j_gene: TRBJ2-1; abundance: few; v_gene: TRBV6-4; d_gene: TRBD2; CDR3aa: CASSAKPLSTSRYYNEQFF; CDR3nt: TGTGCCAGCAGTGCCAAGCCCCTTTCGACTAGCAGATATTACAATGAGCAGTTCTTC
j_gene: TRBJ2-2; abundance: .; v_gene: TRBV7-2; d_gene: TRBD2; CDR3aa: CASSSRAASGRGGELFF; CDR3nt: TGTGCCAGCAGCTCCCGCGCCGCTAGCGGGAGAGGCGGGGAGCTGTTTTTT
j_gene: TRBJ1-6; abundance: few; v_gene: TRBV4-2; d_gene: TRBD1; CDR3aa: CASTKTGVNSPLHF; CDR3nt: TGTGCCAGCACCAAGACAGGGGTTAATTCACCCCTCCACTTT
j_gene: TRBJ1-2; abundance: .; v_gene: TRBV29-1; d_gene: .; CDR3aa: CSGIKQGLEGYTF; CDR3nt: TGCAGCGGGATCAAACAGGGATTGGAAGGCTACACCTTC
j_gene: TRBJ2-5; abundance: .; v_gene: TRBV11-2; d_gene: TRBD1; CDR3aa: CASRPGTEETQYF; CDR3nt: TGTGCCAGCCGCCCCGGGACAGAAGAGACCCAGTACTTC
j_gene: TRBJ1-4; abundance: many; v_gene: TRBV10-2; d_gene: .; CDR3aa: CASSGQYNEKLFF; CDR3nt: TGCGCCAGCAGTGGGCAGTATAATGAAAAACTGTTTTTT
j_gene: TRBJ2-3; abundance: few; v_gene: TRBV11-2; d_gene: .; CDR3aa: CASSLGSYSGPGATDTQYF; CDR3nt: TGTGCCAGCAGCTTAGGCTCCTATTCTGGGCCAGGGGCCACAGATACGCAGTATTTT
j_gene: TRBJ2-1; abundance: .; v_gene: TRBV19; d_gene: TRBD2; CDR3aa: CASSPTGLAGGSAYNEQFF; CDR3nt: TGTGCCAGTAGTCCTACGGGACTAGCGGGAGGGTCCGCCTACAATGAGCAGTTCTTC
j_gene: TRBJ2-2; abundance: many; v_gene: TRBV11-3; d_gene: .; CDR3aa: CASSLYRNTGELFF; CDR3nt: TGTGCCAGCAGCTTGTACAGAAACACCGGGGAGCTGTTTTTT
j_gene: TRBJ2-5; abundance: few; v_gene: TRBV6-4; d_gene: .; CDR3aa: CASSEGAGQETQYF; CDR3nt: TGTGCCAGCAGTGAAGGGGCAGGGCAAGAGACCCAGTACTTC
j_gene: TRBJ2-1; abundance: many; v_gene: TRBV5-1; d_gene: TRBD1; CDR3aa: CASSPYTGGSWQFF; CDR3nt: TGCGCCAGCAGCCCGTACACAGGGGGAAGTTGGCAGTTCTTC
j_gene: TRBJ2-3; abundance: .; v_gene: TRBV24-1; d_gene: TRBD2; CDR3aa: CATSDLRLAGGPADTQYF; CDR3nt: TGTGCCACCAGTGATTTGCGTTTAGCGGGAGGGCCCGCAGATACGCAGTATTTT
j_gene: TRBJ2-2; abundance: .; v_gene: TRBV24-1; d_gene: .; CDR3aa: CATRSWPYSRSTGELFF; CDR3nt: TGTGCCACCCGTTCTTGGCCCTATAGCAGGAGCACCGGGGAGCTGTTTTTT
j_gene: TRBJ2-1; abundance: .; v_gene: TRBV7-2; d_gene: TRBD2; CDR3aa: CVSTSYMTSGYNEQFF; CDR3nt: TGTGTCAGCACCTCTTACATGACTAGCGGTTACAATGAGCAGTTCTTC
j_gene: TRBJ2-1; abundance: .; v_gene: TRBV9; d_gene: TRBD2; CDR3aa: CASTPSPSGGFSSYNEQFF; CDR3nt: TGTGCCAGCACCCCGTCCCCTAGCGGGGGTTTTAGCTCCTACAATGAGCAGTTCTTC
j_gene: TRBJ2-1; abundance: .; v_gene: TRBV5-1; d_gene: .; CDR3aa: CASSLQRVWGNEQFF; CDR3nt: TGCGCCAGCAGCTTGCAGCGGGTCTGGGGCAATGAGCAGTTCTTC
j_gene: TRBJ2-3; abundance: .; v_gene: TRBV30; d_gene: TRBD2; CDR3aa: CAWSVPSGSTDTQYF; CDR3nt: TGTGCCTGGAGTGTACCTAGCGGCAGCACAGATACGCAGTATTTT
j_gene: TRBJ2-7; abundance: .; v_gene: TRBV4-2; d_gene: .; CDR3aa: CASSRRGAGTYEQYF; CDR3nt: TGTGCCAGCAGCCGACGCGGGGCGGGGACCTACGAGCAGTACTTC
j_gene: TRBJ2-1; abundance: .; v_gene: TRBV20-1; d_gene: .; CDR3aa: CSAREPSSYNEQFF; CDR3nt: TGCAGTGCTAGAGAACCTAGCTCCTACAATGAGCAGTTCTTC
j_gene: TRBJ2-3; abundance: many; v_gene: TRBV29-1; d_gene: .; CDR3aa: CSVDEGGTDTQYF; CDR3nt: TGCAGCGTTGATGAGGGGGGCACAGATACGCAGTATTTT
j_gene: TRBJ2-7; abundance: .; v_gene: TRBV4-1; d_gene: TRBD1; CDR3aa: CASSPGTDEQYF; CDR3nt: TGCGCCAGCAGCCCAGGGACAGACGAGCAGTACTTC
j_gene: TRBJ2-1; abundance: few; v_gene: TRBV20-1; d_gene: TRBD1; CDR3aa: CSATGTGVRYNEQFF; CDR3nt: TGCAGTGCTACCGGGACAGGGGTTCGGTACAATGAGCAGTTCTTC